Shown below are 17 T cell receptor beta chains from a single sample sequenced in a study of shared clonotypes between healthy human individuals. Generated by immunoSEQ multiplex PCR, the TCRdb table keeps only in-frame clones and is missing some. The table shows about 2 million clones, with about 95% occurring only once. In the naive CD8 group, cells lacked CD45RO and were positively selected for CCR7, so terminally differentiated effector memory CD45RA+ cells were left out. Sequenced sample: naive CD8+ T cells sorted from blood. The origin of the receptors is a man aged 18 to 29 in good health.

About this clone: This specimen includes other DNA sequences encoding the same CDR3. The chain has TRBV6-1 and TRBJ2-7; 7 nucleotides align to TRBD1. Per the germline V gene, CDR1 is MNHNS and CDR2 is SASEGT. CDR3 length: 14 residues. V was clipped by 1 base and J by 3 bases; unmatched bases: 3. This CDR3 reads CASSEGTGLYEQYF. CDR3 bases: TGTGCCAGCAGTGAAGGGACAGGCCTCTACGAGCAGTACTTC.

As DNA, the CDR3 is TGTGCCAGCAGCTCCTCGACCGAGCCTACCGGGGAGCTGTTTTTT. Residues: CASSSSTEPTGELFF. The V and J genes are TRBV7-9 and TRBJ2-2, with unresolved D. CDR1 is SEHNR, CDR2 FQNEAQ, per germline (reference sequence). V was trimmed by 4 bases and J by 5 bases, leaving 14 bases between them. The CDR3 loop spans 15 amino acids.

This clone was counted a single time. The genes are TRBV6-1 and TRBJ2-7; D gene ambiguous. The V and J ends lost 3 bases and 4 bases respectively, with 16 bases between them. The CDR3 contains 15 residues. The germline V gene has CDR1 MNHNS and CDR2 SASEGT. CDR3 loop: CASSDFELWGYEQYF. The CDR3 DNA reads as TGTGCCAGCAGTGATTTCGAGCTGTGGGGTTACGAGCAGTACTTC.

The chain is built from TRBV28 and TRBJ1-1; D gene unclear. The CDR3 totals 15 residues. Germline values: CDR1 MDHEN, CDR2 SYDVKM. Trimming took 5 bases from V and 2 from J, leaving 15 bases between them. The CDR3 DNA sequence: TGTGCCAGCAGTGGAGTTGGGATGGGAAACACTGAAGCTTTCTTT. Translated, it gives CASSGVGMGNTEAFF.

J is TRBJ1-1 and V is TRBV5-6; 8 nucleotides match TRBD1. CDR1 and CDR2 (germline): SGHDT, YYEEEE. V was pared by 0 bases and J by 0 bases, with 4 bases of the junction left unmatched. The CDR3 runs 16 residues. The CDR3 DNA reads as TGTGCCAGCAGCTTGGACAGGGGGACAATGAACACTGAAGCTTTCTTT. It codes for CASSLDRGTMNTEAFF.

The rearrangement links TRBV30 to TRBJ2-3; D is perhaps TRBD2 (6 bases). V lost 3 bases and J lost 0, with 13 bases in between. This CDR3 is built from 15 residues. Germline V gene lookup returns CDR1 GTSNPN and CDR2 SVGIG (reference sequence). The CDR3 loop reads CAWSRGASSTDTQYF. CDR3 nucleotides: TGTGCCTGGAGCCGCGGGGCCTCTAGCACAGATACGCAGTATTTT.

The chain carries TRBV5-4 and TRBJ2-7, with 9 bases aligning to TRBD2. This CDR3 spans 17 amino acids. The germline CDR1 and CDR2 sequences are SGHNT and YYREEE (reference sequence). V shed 0 bases and J 5 bases; nucleotides not matched to a gene: 12. CDR3 amino acids: CASSLESWREGRDEQYF. In DNA form, the CDR3 reads TGTGCCAGCAGCTTGGAGTCTTGGCGGGAGGGCCGCGACGAGCAGTACTTC.

This clone was seen just once. The V call is TRBV14, the J call TRBJ1-3; no reliable D call. The CDR3 covers 12 residues. The germline gives CDR1 SGHDN, CDR2 FVKESK. V shed 5 bases and J shed 2 bases, with 4 bases lying between them. The CDR3 bases are TGTGCCAGCAGCTCCCCTGGAAACACCATATATTTT. It yields the protein CASSSPGNTIYF.

This clone was observed a single time. The genes are TRBV7-9 and TRBJ2-2, with TRBD1 matching 10 bases. The CDR3 has 15 residues. V lost 6 bases, J lost 5 bases, and 6 bases stayed unmatched. Germline CDR1 reads SEHNR; CDR2 reads FQNEAQ (reference sequence). The CDR3 nucleotides are TGTGCCAGCAGAGATGGGGACAGGGGAACCGGGGAGCTGTTTTTT. It specifies CASRDGDRGTGELFF.

In the case of this clone: One end of the junction does not line up with germline, which may come from a read error. The CDR3 DNA reads TGTGCTAGCAGGCCGGGACAGTTAACTTCCTACGAGCAGTACTTC. Translated: CASRPGQLTSYEQYF. This sequence joins TRBV7-7 and TRBJ2-7, with 7 bases lining up with TRBD1. The CDR3 spans 15 residues. From germline, CDR1 is SSHAT and CDR2 FNYEAQ (reference sequence).

This rearrangement joins TRBV27 to TRBJ2-7, with 7 nucleotides matching TRBD2. This CDR3 is 14 amino acids long. V shed 6 bases and J 1 base; nucleotides not matched to a gene: 6. Germline CDR1 is MNHEY and CDR2 is SMNVEV (reference sequence). The CDR3 loop reads CASSPLATSYEQYF. The CDR3 DNA sequence: TGTGCCAGCAGCCCACTAGCGACTTCCTACGAGCAGTACTTC.

The chain carries TRBV7-9 and TRBJ2-7; D not resolved. The CDR3 length is 17 residues. Trimming removed 5 bases at V and 2 bases at J, with 22 bases between. Germline V gene data show CDR1 as SEHNR and CDR2 as FQNEAQ (reference sequence). The CDR3 DNA reads TGTGCCAGCAGCCCCCCTATTCGTGGGAACGGCACCTACGAGCAGTACTTC. Residues: CASSPPIRGNGTYEQYF.

This clone occurred a few times. This chain uses TRBV4-1 with TRBJ1-2; 7 bases match TRBD1. CDR3 length equals 15 residues. The germline V gene has CDR1 MGHRA and CDR2 YSYEKL. V lost 4 bases to trimming and J lost 3 bases; unmatched junction nucleotides: 8. CDR3 protein: CASSLIDGTDYGYTF. CDR3 DNA: TGCGCCAGCAGCCTAATTGACGGGACAGACTATGGCTACACCTTC.

In the case of this clone: This sample includes further DNA sequences coding for the same CDR3. Written as DNA, the CDR3 is TGTGCCAGCAGCCCGGGACAGGGGAACACTGAAGCTTTCTTT. Translating gives CASSPGQGNTEAFF. The chain has TRBV7-9 and TRBJ1-1; 9 nucleotides align to TRBD1. CDR3 length equals 14 residues. CDR1 is SEHNR and CDR2 is FQNEAQ in the germline V gene (reference sequence). V dropped 5 bases and J dropped 1; count of bases not matched to a gene: 2.

The V and J genes are TRBV12-5 and TRBJ2-1; perhaps D is TRBD1 or TRBD2 (5 bases each). V lost 9 bases to trimming and J lost 6 bases, with 18 bases between them. Germline lookup yields CDR1 LGHNT and CDR2 FRNRAP. This CDR3 region has 14 residues. CDR3 sequence reads: CASLGDHRGNEQFF. DNA for the CDR3: TGTGCTAGCTTAGGGGACCATCGGGGCAATGAGCAGTTCTTC. Complete variable domain (other parts from reference TRBV12-5 and TRBJ2-1): DARVTQTPRHKVTEMGQEVTMRCQPILGHNTVFWYRQTMMQGLELLAYFRNRAPLDDSGMPKDRFSAEMPDATLATLKIQPSEPRDSAVYFCASLGDHRGNEQFFGPGTRLTVL.

This clone has just one count. The CDR3 loop reads CASSPGQDRTDTQYF. The CDR3 DNA follows: TGTGCCAGCAGCCCAGGACAGGACCGCACAGATACGCAGTATTTT. The chain joins TRBV6-6 to TRBJ2-3; 7 positions agree with TRBD1. This CDR3 has 15 amino acids. Per germline, CDR1 MNHNY and CDR2 SVGAGI (reference sequence). Unmatched junction bases numbered 7, after V lost 6 bases and J lost 1 base.

Remarks on this clone: The same CDR3 can be traced to other DNA sequences in this sample. This sequence joins TRBV4-3 and TRBJ2-7; TRBD1 agrees at 8 bases. The CDR3 totals 15 residues. Looked up from germline, CDR1 is LGHNA and CDR2 is YSLEER. V dropped 4 bases and J dropped 2; count of bases not matched to a gene: 7. CDR3 region: CASSLTGTGTYEQYF. The CDR3 DNA sequence: TGCGCCAGCAGCCTCACCGGGACAGGAACCTACGAGCAGTACTTC.